This T cell receptor beta chain was identified during a study of blood T cell repertoires in COVID-19. Turning to the study itself: In each case, the material was cDNA or gDNA derived from T cells, B-cell-depleted T cells, or PBMCs.

All enrollees were about 18 to 95 years old and from fewer than 30 US areas. Participant-given clinical history determined each cohort assignment. Profiled with immunoSEQ multiplex PCR; TCRdb holds only in-frame clones, not every one. The sample lists roughly 300,000 clones, under 95% occurring once. J gave up 4 bases and V 4 bases, and 9 bases lay outside the gene matches. This CDR3 region has 15 residues. Germline assignment: CDR1 LGHNA and CDR2 YSLEER. This sequence was found in a woman aged 40 to 50 with acute COVID-19. The sequencing input was PBMCs or T cells enriched from blood (not recorded which). V gene TRBV4-3 combines with J gene TRBJ1-2; 7 positions agree with TRBD1. This CDR3 is CASSPNRQGLYGYTF. As DNA, the CDR3 is TGCGCCAGCAGCCCTAATCGACAGGGCCTCTATGGCTACACCTTC.